The T cell receptor beta chain under discussion was sequenced for a study of Ad26.COV2.S vaccination and SARS-CoV-2 variants. Treatment given: 19 received Ad26.COV2.S at low or high dose, single or two shots; about five received placebo; per-sample allocation not given. Sampling occurred on day 63 after the first vaccine or placebo injection. V shed 5 bases and J shed 4 bases, with 16 bases lying between them. From germline, CDR1 is SGHTA and CDR2 FQGTGA. This CDR3 is built from 15 residues. Here immunoSEQ multiplex PCR was the method, and the copy in TCRdb shows in-frame clones only, minus some. The sample gives about 420,000 clones, around 87% of which show up once; approximately 4% is in the top ten.

The source material was peripheral blood, sampled in a trial of Ad26.COV2.S vaccine versus placebo. This clonotype was obtained from a person between 18 and 59 years old who received the Ad26.COV2.S COVID-19 vaccine or a placebo. The chain couples TRBV7-3 to TRBJ2-3; weak D call: TRBD2 (5 bases). For the CDR3, the DNA is TGTGCCAGCAGCATACAGTCCGTGAGGGCAGATACGCAGTATTTT. Translation: CASSIQSVRADTQYF.